This TCR beta chain was captured by sequencing in a study of blood T cell repertoires in COVID-19. The assay was immunoSEQ multiplex PCR, and TCRdb's table has in-frame clones only and misses some. This sample has 380,000 or so clones; around 90% occur once, and the top ten carry around 2.1%. The specimen sequenced was PBMCs or T cells enriched from blood (not recorded which). The receptor was isolated from a woman aged 40-49 years with acute COVID-19.

The CDR3 sequence is CASSQGFSNREAFF. The CDR3 region has the DNA TGTGCCAGCAGCCAAGGGTTCTCAAACAGGGAGGCTTTCTTT. The chain recombines TRBV3-1 (or the pseudogene TRBV3-2) with TRBJ1-1, with a weak D call TRBD1 (6 bases). V gave up 1 base and J gave up 11 bases, with 17 bases separating them. Germline lookup yields CDR1 LGHDT and CDR2 YNNKEL (reference sequence). There are 14 residues in the CDR3.